These 27 T cell receptor beta chains were sequenced from one sample in a study of blood T cell repertoires in COVID-19. Sequencing was performed with immunoSEQ multiplex PCR; in TCRdb, only in-frame clones are kept and a portion is missing. Of about 220,000 clones in the sample, about 86% were seen once. Sequenced sample: PBMCs or T cells enriched from blood (not recorded which). These TCRs come from a woman aged 45-65 years with acute COVID-19.

The chain couples TRBV7-9 to TRBJ2-2; D perhaps matches TRBD1 (5 bases). V was pared by 3 bases and J by 1 base, with 9 bases between. There are 15 residues in the CDR3. Germline CDR1 SEHNR, CDR2 FQNEAQ (reference sequence). CDR3 sequence reads: CASSLVTGNTGELFF. The CDR3 coding sequence is TGTGCCAGCAGCTTGGTAACAGGGAACACCGGGGAGCTGTTTTTT.

The rearrangement uses TRBV5-8 and TRBJ1-5; D not resolved. This CDR3 comprises 15 residues. Trimming pared 0 bases from V and 6 bases from J, leaving 13 bases between. Per germline, CDR1 SGHTS and CDR2 YDEGEE. The CDR3 sequence is CASSLDLMAVQPQHF. CDR3 nucleotides: TGTGCCAGCAGCTTGGACCTAATGGCGGTTCAGCCCCAGCATTTT.

The chain recombines TRBV2 with TRBJ1-1; TRBD1 matches at 12 bases. This CDR3 spans 20 amino acids. V lost 5 bases and J lost 0; bases outside the gene matches: 16. Per the germline V gene, CDR1 is SNHLY and CDR2 is FYNNEI. The CDR3 DNA reads TGTGCCAGCAGTTTAACGGCTCCGGGACAGGGGGCGAGCATGAACACTGAAGCTTTCTTT. This codes for CASSLTAPGQGASMNTEAFF.

The chain employs TRBV4-1 and TRBJ2-2; D might be TRBD1 (7 bases). From germline, CDR1 is MGHRA and CDR2 YSYEKL. The CDR3 consists of 17 residues. The ends were cut back, 1 base at V and 5 bases at J, with 17 bases in the middle. The DNA for the CDR3 is TGCGCCAGCAGCCAAGTGTTGGTACAGGGGAGGACCGGGGAGCTGTTTTTT. It translates to CASSQVLVQGRTGELFF.

The J gene is TRBJ2-1, the V gene TRBV5-1, with TRBD2 identical over 7 bases. With 4 bases clipped from V and 2 bases from J, the junction kept 3 bases outside the gene matches. CDR3 length: 14 residues. CDR1 and CDR2 (germline): SGHRS, YFSETQ. CDR3 region: CASSEAGAYNEQFF. CDR3 nucleotides: TGCGCCAGCAGCGAGGCGGGGGCCTACAATGAGCAGTTCTTC.

The chain recombines TRBV7-2 with TRBJ2-6, with no clear D. CDR3 length: 18 residues. Germline loops: CDR1 SGHTA, CDR2 FQGNSA. V was shortened by 5 bases and J by 0 bases, with 17 bases between the two germline ends. The CDR3 region has the DNA TGTGCCAGCAGCCAGATCCGTGTCAGTTCCTCTGGGGCCAACGTCCTGACTTTC. Amino acids: CASSQIRVSSSGANVLTF.

The gene calls are TRBV24-1 and TRBJ2-5; 7 bases agree with TRBD2. This CDR3 contains 16 residues. V dropped 3 bases and J dropped 5; count of bases not matched to a gene: 11. The germline V gene encodes CDR1 KGHDR and CDR2 SFDVKD. CDR3 DNA: TGTGCCACCAGTGATGCGGTGGGGGTCGGGGGGGAGACCCAGTACTTC. This translates into CATSDAVGVGGETQYF.

The V call is TRBV5-1, the J call TRBJ2-3; D may be TRBD1 (5 bases). The CDR3 runs to 15 residues. Trimming took off 1 base at V and 4 bases at J, with 13 bases between the two ends. Germline V gene lookup returns CDR1 SGHRS and CDR2 YFSETQ. The CDR3 spells CASSLSDRNPDTQYF. For the CDR3, the DNA is TGCGCCAGCAGCTTGTCTGACAGAAACCCAGATACGCAGTATTTT.

The genes are TRBV2 and TRBJ2-1; TRBD1 matches at 7 bases. CDR1 SNHLY and CDR2 FYNNEI come from the germline V gene. This CDR3 region has 16 residues. With 5 bases clipped from V and 1 base from J, the junction kept 8 bases outside the gene matches. CDR3 bases: TGTGCCAGCAGTCGATTCGGGACAGAGTCCTACAATGAGCAGTTCTTC. Translating it yields CASSRFGTESYNEQFF. The full variable domain, with the rest looked up from reference TRBV2 and TRBJ2-1, is EPEVTQTPSHQVTQMGQEVILRCVPISNHLYFYWYRQILGQKVEFLVSFYNNEISEKSEIFDDQFSVERPDGSNFTLKIRSTKLEDSAMYFCASSRFGTESYNEQFFGPGTRLTVL.

As DNA, the CDR3 is TGTGCCAGTAGTCCGGGAGCTAGTTACATTCAGTACTTC. Its translation is CASSPGASYIQYF. The chain couples TRBV19 to TRBJ2-4; possible D gene TRBD2, 6 bases. CDR3 length: 13 amino acids. Deletions cut 5 bases from V and 8 bases from J, with 13 bases between. CDR1 is LNHDA, CDR2 SQIVND, per germline (reference sequence).

The chain uses TRBV19 and TRBJ1-2, with D hard to call. The CDR3 contains 14 residues. V was shortened by 5 bases and J by 4 bases, with 14 bases between the two germline ends. Looked up from germline, CDR1 is LNHDA and CDR2 is SQIVND (reference sequence). CDR3 DNA: TGTGCCAGTAGTTCAGGAGGCGAGACCTATGGCTACACCTTC. Its protein product is CASSSGGETYGYTF.

J is TRBJ2-7 and V is TRBV3-1 (or the pseudogene TRBV3-2); 11 nucleotides match TRBD2. In germline, CDR1 is LGHDT, CDR2 YNNKEL (reference sequence). This CDR3 has 14 amino acids. V was pared by 4 bases and J by 4 bases, with 3 bases of the junction left unmatched. The CDR3 loop reads CASSPGLAGYEQYF. The CDR3, as DNA: TGTGCCAGCAGCCCCGGACTAGCGGGTTACGAGCAGTACTTC.

The chain links TRBV7-8 to TRBJ1-2; perhaps TRBD1 as D (6 bases). V dropped 2 bases and J dropped 4 bases, with 14 bases sitting between them. The CDR3 has 15 amino acids. Per germline, CDR1 SGHVS and CDR2 FQNEAQ. The CDR3, as DNA: TGTGCCAGCAGCTTAAAAAGGACAGTTAGCTATGGCTACACCTTC. This translates into CASSLKRTVSYGYTF.

Here the CDR3 reads CASSYRQGGYTF. The CDR3 DNA sequence: TGTGCCAGCAGTTATAGACAGGGTGGCTACACCTTC. The chain employs TRBV6-5 and TRBJ1-2; 7 positions match TRBD1. J lost 7 bases, V lost 3 bases, and 2 bases had no gene match. The CDR3 is 12 residues long. The germline gives CDR1 MNHEY, CDR2 SVGAGI.

The V call is TRBV6-6, the J call TRBJ2-2; tentative D call: TRBD2 (5 bases). The CDR3 is 16 residues long. V lost 2 bases and J 2 bases, leaving 12 bases between the germline ends. Germline values: CDR1 MNHNY, CDR2 SVGAGI (reference sequence). Here the CDR3 reads CASSYRGPPNTGELFF. For the CDR3, the DNA is TGTGCCAGCAGTTACCGCGGGCCACCTAACACCGGGGAGCTGTTTTTT.

This clone was seen a single time. The chain has TRBV7-2 and TRBJ2-7; D ambiguous. From germline, CDR1 is SGHTA and CDR2 FQGNSA. The CDR3 sequence is 15 residues long. With 4 bases removed from V and 0 bases from J, the gap between germline ends came to 13 bases. The CDR3 DNA sequence: TGTGCCAGCAGCTACGTCCGTTCGAGCTCCTACGAGCAGTACTTC. Its protein is CASSYVRSSSYEQYF.

This clone occurred once. This chain connects TRBV19 to TRBJ1-4; a possible D gene is TRBD1 (6 bases). V lost 7 bases to trimming and J lost 8 bases, with 20 bases between them. This CDR3 contains 15 residues. Germline V gene sequence: CDR1 LNHDA, CDR2 SQIVND (reference sequence). In DNA, the CDR3 is TGTGCCAGTAACGAACTACAGGGTCTGCGAGAAAAACTGTTTTTT. Amino acids: CASNELQGLREKLFF.

Only a few counts were recorded for this clone. J is TRBJ2-7 and V is TRBV28; 12 bases agree with TRBD2. In germline, CDR1 is MDHEN, CDR2 SYDVKM. The CDR3 runs 15 residues. V dropped 6 bases and J dropped 7; count of bases not matched to a gene: 10. The CDR3 DNA is TGTGCCAGCAGCCCACGACTAGCGGGAGTACGGGAGCAGTACTTC. Amino acids: CASSPRLAGVREQYF.

The V call is TRBV29-1, the J call TRBJ2-1; tentative D call: TRBD2 (5 bases). In germline, CDR1 is SQVTM, CDR2 ANQGSEA. The CDR3 has 14 residues. The V gene lost 4 bases and the J gene lost 2 bases, with 12 bases spanning the gap. CDR3 region: CSVVPGIPYNEQFF. In DNA form, the CDR3 reads TGCAGCGTTGTTCCGGGGATCCCCTACAATGAGCAGTTCTTC.

The chain carries TRBV11-2 and TRBJ1-3; maybe TRBD1 (5 bases). The CDR3 loop spans 15 amino acids. The V and J ends lost 3 bases and 0 bases respectively, with 9 bases between them. CDR1 is SGHAT, CDR2 FQNNGV, per germline. In nucleotides, the CDR3 is TGTGCCAGCAGCTTTCTGGACAACTCTGGAAACACCATATATTTT. Translated, it gives CASSFLDNSGNTIYF.

The chain employs TRBV30 and TRBJ1-1; D is possibly TRBD1 (5 bases). Germline CDR1 reads GTSNPN; CDR2 reads SVGIG (reference sequence). Deletions cut 1 base from V and 4 bases from J, with 10 bases between. The CDR3 runs 13 residues. The CDR3 DNA reads TGTGCCTGGAGTGCTCGCAGGGCCACTGAAGCTTTCTTT. Its protein product is CAWSARRATEAFF. The complete variable domain, with remaining parts taken from reference TRBV30 and TRBJ1-1, reads SQTIHQWPATLVQPVGSPLSLECTVEGTSNPNLYWYRQAAGRGLQLLFYSVGIGQISSEVPQNLSASRPQDRQFILSSKKLLLSDSGFYLCAWSARRATEAFFGQGTRLTVV.

The chain recombines TRBV30 with TRBJ1-5, with a weak D call TRBD1 (5 bases). The germline V gene has CDR1 GTSNPN and CDR2 SVGIG (reference sequence). Trimming shortened V by 0 bases and J by 5 bases, and 14 bases separated the two germline ends. The CDR3 length is 15 residues. DNA of the CDR3: TGTGCCTGGAGTGTATCAGGGCTTGGCGATCAGCCCCAGCATTTT. Protein: CAWSVSGLGDQPQHF. The complete variable domain, with remaining parts taken from reference TRBV30 and TRBJ1-5, reads SQTIHQWPATLVQPVGSPLSLECTVEGTSNPNLYWYRQAAGRGLQLLFYSVGIGQISSEVPQNLSASRPQDRQFILSSKKLLLSDSGFYLCAWSVSGLGDQPQHFGDGTRLSIL.

The chain is built from TRBV7-8 and TRBJ1-3; possible D gene TRBD1, 5 bases. V dropped 4 bases and J dropped 0 bases, with 19 bases sitting between them. This CDR3 has 18 amino acids. Germline loops: CDR1 SGHVS, CDR2 FQNEAQ. The CDR3 protein is CASSSSQMRRGSGNTIYF. CDR3 DNA sequence: TGTGCCAGCAGCTCCTCTCAGATGCGGAGGGGCTCTGGAAACACCATATATTTT.

The chain employs TRBV9 and TRBJ2-2; tentatively, D is TRBD1 (6 bases). The CDR3 length is 13 residues. Germline assignment: CDR1 SGDLS and CDR2 YYNGEE. V was shortened by 0 bases and J by 10 bases, with 10 bases between the two germline ends. The CDR3 spells CASSVGGGQELFF. DNA of the CDR3: TGTGCCAGCAGCGTAGGAGGGGGACAGGAGCTGTTTTTT.

V gene TRBV4-2 combines with J gene TRBJ2-2, with D possibly being TRBD2 (6 bases). CDR1 is LGHNA, CDR2 YNFKEQ, per germline. The CDR3 length is 20 residues. Deletions cut 0 bases from V and 0 bases from J, with 20 bases between. CDR3 protein: CASSQDWGASGSANTGELFF. DNA of the CDR3: TGTGCCAGCAGCCAAGATTGGGGAGCGAGCGGGTCAGCGAACACCGGGGAGCTGTTTTTT.

This rearrangement joins TRBV4-2 to TRBJ1-2; D not resolved. Germline V gene data show CDR1 as LGHNA and CDR2 as YNFKEQ. Trimming removed 1 base at V and 8 bases at J, with 11 bases between. The CDR3 is 13 amino acids. The chain's CDR3 is CASSQGAGSGYTF. The DNA for the CDR3 is TGTGCCAGCAGCCAAGGTGCAGGCTCAGGCTACACCTTC.

The V and J genes are TRBV19 and TRBJ1-4; the match to TRBD1 covers 10 bases. This CDR3 has 16 residues. Germline V gene sequence: CDR1 LNHDA, CDR2 SQIVND (reference sequence). Losses at the gene ends were 4 bases for V and 2 bases for J; bases not matched to a gene: 4. CDR3 sequence reads: CASSRQGAGTNEKLFF. CDR3 DNA: TGTGCCAGTAGTAGACAGGGGGCTGGCACTAATGAAAAACTGTTTTTT.